Each of the 6 T cell receptor beta chains below was sequenced from the same sample in a study of Tregs in tolerant kidney transplant recipients (dated by TCRdb to about 2019). The sample's time point label, decoded: blood sample drawn before combined kidney and bone marrow transplant. The library was generated by the immunoSEQ multiplex PCR assay. TCRdb carries this immuneACCESS record with in-frame sequences only. Its versions omit some clonotypes, under half of them owing to an unresolved V gene in the studies checked, with the rest unexplained. This sample gives some 74,000 clones in total; around 93% of them show up just once. The ten largest clones take up 0.34% of the sample. The sample was Tregs from blood, taken before the transplant. Receptor source: a human donor who received a combined kidney and bone marrow transplant.

CDR3 residues: CASSDYGPGQVYGYTF. Written as DNA, the CDR3 is TGTGCCAGCAGTGACTACGGACCCGGACAGGTCTATGGCTACACCTTC. V gene TRBV2 combines with J gene TRBJ1-2; 7 bases are a match to TRBD1. This CDR3 has 16 amino acids. Germline CDR1 is SNHLY and CDR2 is FYNNEI. Trimming took 3 bases from V and 4 from J; bases not matched to a gene: 11.

This sequence joins TRBV6-5 and TRBJ2-7; D ambiguous. CDR3 length: 13 amino acids. V dropped 6 bases and J dropped 0 bases, with 9 bases sitting between them. Germline V gives CDR1 MNHEY, CDR2 SVGAGI. For the CDR3, the DNA is TGTGCCAGCAGGCTTCCGGGCTCCTACGAGCAGTACTTC. It codes for CASRLPGSYEQYF.

The V and J genes are TRBV7-6 and TRBJ1-5; possibly TRBD1 for D (6 bases). This CDR3 region has 18 residues. In germline, CDR1 is SGHVS, CDR2 FNYEAQ. Trimming left V 5 bases short and J 0 bases short, with 20 bases between. CDR3: CASSQREGQSYSNQPQHF. In DNA, the CDR3 is TGTGCCAGCAGCCAACGGGAAGGACAGTCCTATAGCAATCAGCCCCAGCATTTT.

Note on this clone: An end of the junction does not agree with germline; a read error may underlie this. The V and J genes are TRBV6-1 and TRBJ2-5, with a weak D call TRBD2 (5 bases). Germline V gene sequence: CDR1 MNHNS, CDR2 SASEGT. There are 14 residues in the CDR3. As DNA, the CDR3 is TGTGCCAGCAGCGAGAATAGGAACGGGGAGACCCAGCACTTC. Amino acids: CASSENRNGETQHF.

V is TRBV7-8 and J is TRBJ2-5, with a tentative D call TRBD2 (6 bases). Looked up from germline, CDR1 is SGHVS and CDR2 is FQNEAQ. This CDR3 is 16 amino acids long. V lost 3 bases and J 5 bases, leaving 19 bases between the germline ends. This CDR3 reads CASSLLTSFRSETQYF. The CDR3 DNA reads as TGTGCCAGCAGCTTGCTGACTAGTTTCAGGTCGGAGACCCAGTACTTC.

V is TRBV30 and J is TRBJ1-2, with no clear D. CDR3 length equals 11 residues. CDR1 and CDR2 from the germline V gene are GTSNPN and SVGIG (reference sequence). Trimming pared 3 bases from V and 8 bases from J, leaving 10 bases between. The CDR3 region has the DNA TGTGCCTGGAGAGAAATGCAAGGCTACACCTTC. Translated: CAWREMQGYTF. Supplemented by reference TRBV30 and TRBJ1-2, the full variable domain reads SQTIHQWPATLVQPVGSPLSLECTVEGTSNPNLYWYRQAAGRGLQLLFYSVGIGQISSEVPQNLSASRPQDRQFILSSKKLLLSDSGFYLCAWREMQGYTFGSGTRLTVV.